This paragraph reports one T cell receptor (beta chain). Its antigen is undetermined. Around 32,000 T cell genomes, or 200 ng DNA, went into the sorted-subset replicate PCRs. This table comes from immunoSEQ multiplex PCR, and its TCRdb copy is limited to in-frame clones, with some not included. The sample records about 1.5 million clones, around 98% being singletons. The record originates from a study of shared clonotypes between healthy human individuals. CDR3 size: 13 residues. Trimming cost V 1 base and J 7 bases, with 7 bases left between them. Germline loops: CDR1 SSHAT, CDR2 FNYEAQ (reference sequence). Study-wide results and caveats: Naive subsets typically showed greater estimated richness than memory subsets. Investigators collected only blood, and repertoires in tissues likely differ.

The sample taken for sequencing was naive CD4+ T cells sorted from blood. The subset denotes: CD45RA+ positively selected. This sequence was found in a man younger than 45 in good health. The V call is TRBV7-7, the J call TRBJ2-2; D ambiguous. This CDR3 reads CASSLEGSGELFF. CDR3 nucleotides: TGTGCCAGCAGCTTAGAGGGAAGCGGGGAGCTGTTTTTT.